The 27 T cell receptor beta chains below come from one sample, sequenced in a study of tissue T cells after allogeneic stem cell transplantation. The sample's time point: mouse harvest day 14 after allogeneic transplant. Tail vein injection delivered 10^7 T-cell-depleted bone marrow cells and 10^6 splenic CD5+ T cells. TCRdb's table, derived via immunoSEQ multiplex PCR, lists solely in-frame clones and lacks some. Of roughly 7,700 clones in the sample, roughly 38% were seen once. The sample was skin. The receptors come from a female BALB/c mouse given C57BL/6 T cells with graft-versus-host disease after an allogeneic hematopoietic cell transplant.

About this clone itself: All gene names here are mouse names. The read ends 1 residue before the CDR3 terminus; that terminus is restored from the germline J gene. The rearrangement links TRBV23 to TRBJ2-2; the DNA was not compared with TRBD1, the D call given in the table. CDR1 and CDR2 from the germline V gene are KGHTA and FQNQQP. CDR3 length: 14 amino acids. The part of the CDR3 DNA that was read is TGCTCCAGCAGTCAAGAGGGGAGTGGCGGGCAGCTCTAC. Protein: CSSSQEGSGGQLY. The entire CDR3 protein is CSSSQEGSGGQLYF.

Details on this clone: Any gene name here is a mouse gene name. The read is 1 residue too short to cover the CDR3 end, so that end is filled in from the germline J gene. V and J are TRBV3 and TRBJ2-1; 8 bases map to TRBD2. Germline V lookup: CDR1 SNHLY, CDR2 FYNGKV (reference sequence). Trimming at V came to 1 base and at J to 7 bases, leaving 3 bases not matched to a gene. The CDR3 length is 14 residues. The covered CDR3 bases are TGTGCCAGCAGCTTAGTTCTGGGGGGAGCTGAGCAGTTC. Protein product: CASSLVLGGAEQF. The entire CDR3 protein reads CASSLVLGGAEQFF.

This clone was detected only a few times. Genes and germline come from the mouse. The read ends 1 residue early relative to the CDR3; the germline J gene fills the gap. The rearrangement joins TRBV3 to TRBJ2-3; tentatively, D is TRBD1 (6 bases). The V and J ends lost 6 bases and 4 bases respectively, with 8 bases between them. This CDR3 region has 12 residues. In germline, CDR1 is SNHLY, CDR2 FYNGKV (reference sequence). CDR3 sequence reads: CASRGTTETLYF. Partial CDR3 DNA: TGTGCCAGCAGGGGGACAACAGAAACGCTGTAT.

This clone has a handful of counts. Gene names are the mouse ones. Read coverage stops 1 residue before the CDR3 terminus; the germline J gene supplies the remainder. The chain links TRBV20 to TRBJ1-3; tentative D call: TRBD1 (6 bases). CDR3 length equals 14 residues. Trimming took 4 bases from V and 1 from J, leaving 11 bases between them. Germline CDR1 and CDR2: GFQATS and STVNSAI. The CDR3 is CGAIQGKSGNTLYF. The covered CDR3 bases are TGTGGTGCTATCCAGGGGAAGTCTGGAAATACGCTCTAT.

With respect to this clone: Gene and germline names: mouse. The read falls 1 residue short of the CDR3 end, and the missing part is taken from the germline J gene. This chain connects TRBV16 to TRBJ2-5, with D unresolved. V lost 0 bases to trimming and J lost 9 bases, with 13 bases between them. Germline CDR1 is SGHSA and CDR2 is FRNQAP. The CDR3 runs to 14 residues. The CDR3 region is CASSLDRGPPTQYF. The CDR3 DNA, read in part, is TGTGCAAGCAGCTTAGATCGAGGGCCGCCGACCCAGTAC.

On this clone: The gene names given are mouse names. The observed sequence ends 1 residue before the CDR3 terminus, with the missing tail filled in from the germline J gene. The chain has TRBV26 and TRBJ2-2, with D possibly matching TRBD2 (5 bases). Per the germline V gene, CDR1 is KGHPV and CDR2 is FQNQEV (reference sequence). This CDR3 comprises 14 residues. V was shortened by 5 bases and J by 2 bases, with 9 bases between the two germline ends. Partial CDR3 DNA: TGTGCCAGCAGTTTCCGACTGAACACCGGGCAGCTCTAC. It yields the protein CASSFRLNTGQLY. The complete CDR3 protein is CASSFRLNTGQLYF.

As for this clone: Gene names are the mouse ones. The read ends 1 residue shy of where the CDR3 ends; the end is completed using the germline J gene. The V gene is TRBV13-3, the J gene TRBJ2-1, with 8 bases fitting TRBD2. V shed 1 base, J shed 7 bases, and the junction held 7 bases outside the gene matches. Germline CDR1 and CDR2: NNHDY and SYVADS. CDR3 size: 15 residues. The part of the CDR3 DNA that was read is TGTGCCAGCAGTGATCCCTGGGGGGCGAGGGCTGAGCAGTTC. Protein product: CASSDPWGARAEQF. The CDR3, in full, reads CASSDPWGARAEQFF.

A note on this clone: Gene and germline names: mouse. CDR3 residues: CASSLDRGGYEQYF. CDR3 DNA, as far as it was read: TGTGCAAGCAGCTTAGACAGGGGGGGTTATGAACAGTAC. The J gene is TRBJ2-7, the V gene TRBV16; D may correspond to TRBD1 or TRBD2 (7 bases each). The read halts 1 residue ahead of the CDR3 end, with the missing end drawn from the germline J gene. Germline V gene sequence: CDR1 SGHSA, CDR2 FRNQAP. This CDR3 contains 14 residues. Trimming took off 0 bases at V and 4 bases at J, with 10 bases between the two ends.

Note on this clone: Mouse names are used for the genes. The read ends 1 residue shy of where the CDR3 ends; the end is completed using the germline J gene. The chain recombines TRBV3 with TRBJ2-7; TRBD2 agrees at 10 bases. CDR1 is SNHLY and CDR2 is FYNGKV in the germline V gene (reference sequence). Unmatched junction bases numbered 2, after V lost 1 base and J lost 5 bases. The CDR3 covers 14 residues. The CDR3 DNA, read in part, is TGTGCCAGCAGCTTAGGCTGGGGGGGCAATGAACAGTAC. Amino acid sequence: CASSLGWGGNEQY. The entire CDR3 reads CASSLGWGGNEQYF.

As for this clone: The gene names given are mouse names. The read stops 1 residue short of the end of the CDR3; the missing end is completed from the germline J gene. The gene calls are TRBV26 and TRBJ2-3, with TRBD1 as a possible D gene (6 bases). Germline CDR1 reads KGHPV; CDR2 reads FQNQEV (reference sequence). The CDR3 is 14 amino acids. Between the trimmed V and J ends, which lost 4 bases and 0 bases, there was a span of 8 bases. The CDR3 DNA, read in part, is TGTGCCAGCAGTCGGGACATTAGTGCAGAAACGCTGTAT. Encoded protein: CASSRDISAETLY. From start to end, the CDR3 is CASSRDISAETLYF.

A word on this clone: Any gene name here is a mouse gene name. The read halts 1 residue ahead of the CDR3 end, with the missing end drawn from the germline J gene. The genes are TRBV29 and TRBJ2-7; 8 bases are shared with TRBD1. The germline gives CDR1 MSHET, CDR2 SYDVDS. The CDR3 has 15 residues. The J segment lost 4 bases and the V segment lost 5 bases, leaving 10 bases of the junction unmatched. CDR3: CASSPRDRRFYEQYF. The part of the CDR3 DNA that was read is TGTGCTAGCAGTCCCCGGGACAGGAGGTTTTATGAACAGTAC.

Remarks on this clone: The germline and genes are mouse ones. The read gets to within 1 residue of the CDR3 end, and the germline J gene fills in the rest. The rearrangement uses TRBV13-2 and TRBJ1-1, with 7 bases that match TRBD1. CDR1 and CDR2 (germline): NNHNN, SYGAGS (reference sequence). J was trimmed by 10 bases and V by 0 bases; bases with no gene match: 3. CDR3 length: 12 residues. The sequenced CDR3 bases are TGTGCCAGCGGTGATGTGGGACAGAGAGTCTTC. Protein product: CASGDVGQRVF. The CDR3 as a whole reads CASGDVGQRVFF.

This clone was seen a handful of times. Germline and genes: mouse. The CDR3 goes on 1 residue after the read ends, and that part is filled in from the germline J gene. V is TRBV5 and J is TRBJ2-3; 7 nucleotides match TRBD2. The CDR3 is 16 amino acids. Germline trimming cut 4 bases from V and 0 bases from J; bases unmatched to any gene: 7. Per germline, CDR1 LGHNA and CDR2 YNLKQL (reference sequence). The CDR3 spells CASSPRWGTSAETLYF. The sequenced CDR3 bases are TGTGCCAGCAGCCCCCGCTGGGGGACTAGTGCAGAAACGCTGTAT.

Notes on this clone: Gene names denote mouse genes. The read gets to within 1 residue of the CDR3 end, and the germline J gene fills in the rest. The chain couples TRBV3 to TRBJ2-3; possibly TRBD2 for D (5 bases). CDR1 and CDR2 from the germline V gene are SNHLY and FYNGKV (reference sequence). This CDR3 region has 13 residues. Trimming removed 3 bases at V and 1 base at J, with 5 bases between. CDR3 DNA (partial): TGTGCCAGCAGCTTGACTGGTGCAGAAACGCTGTAT. It yields the protein CASSLTGAETLY. The full CDR3 protein is CASSLTGAETLYF.

Sample share makes this clone medium-sized. These gene names are mouse names. The CDR3 end falls 1 residue outside the read, so it is completed with the germline J gene. The rearrangement joins TRBV1 to TRBJ1-1, with D unresolved. The CDR3 runs 14 residues. V lost 1 base to trimming and J lost 0 bases, with 6 bases between them. Germline V gives CDR1 NSQYPW, CDR2 LRSPGD (reference sequence). The CDR3 protein is CTCSAVQSNTEVFF. CDR3 bases read: TGCACCTGCAGTGCAGTGCAGTCAAACACAGAAGTCTTC.

This clone was seen more than once but under ten times. Genes and germline come from the mouse. The CDR3 end lies 1 residue beyond the end of the read and is filled in from the germline J gene. The chain employs TRBV15 and TRBJ1-4, with D possibly being TRBD1 (5 bases). Trimming shortened V by 5 bases and J by 1 base, and 5 bases separated the two germline ends. This CDR3 is built from 13 residues. CDR1 is SGHND and CDR2 is FRSKSL in the germline V gene. Here the CDR3 reads CASSQGSNERLFF. The DNA read from the CDR3 is TGTGCCAGCAGTCAGGGTTCCAACGAAAGATTATTT. Variable domain in full (rest from reference TRBV15 and TRBJ1-4): DAGVTQTPRHEVAEKGQTIILKCEPVSGHNDLFWYRQTKIQGLELLSYFRSKSLMEDGGAFKDRFKAEMLNSSFSTLKIQPTEPKDSAVYLCASSQGSNERLFFGHGTKLSVL.

As concerns this clone: The genes are named according to mouse. The sample contains more than one DNA sequence encoding this CDR3. The CDR3 here is CASSRQGNSDYTF. The covered CDR3 bases are TGTGCCAGCAGTCGACAGGGAAACTCCGACTACACC. V is TRBV26 and J is TRBJ1-2; the match to TRBD1 covers 7 bases. The observed sequence ends 1 residue before the CDR3 terminus, with the missing tail filled in from the germline J gene. This CDR3 has 13 amino acids. The V segment lost 4 bases and the J segment 1 base; nucleotides outside the gene matches: 0. In germline, CDR1 is KGHPV, CDR2 FQNQEV (reference sequence).

Note on this clone: Gene names refer to mouse genes. CDR3 loop: CSSSRTGQNTLYF. CDR3 bases read: TGCTCCAGCAGCCGGACAGGGCAAAACACCTTGTAC. The rearrangement uses TRBV23 and TRBJ2-4; TRBD1 reflects the table's D call only, with no check against the DNA. The CDR3 end lies 1 residue beyond the end of the read and is filled in from the germline J gene. Germline CDR1 reads KGHTA; CDR2 reads FQNQQP. The CDR3 is 13 amino acids.

Comments on this clone: The gene names here belong to mouse. The chain's CDR3 is CASSRGGTNTEVFF. The DNA read from the CDR3 is TGTGCCAGCAGTCGGGGAGGGACAAACACAGAAGTCTTC. The V and J genes are TRBV26 and TRBJ1-1; D remains unclear. The CDR3 goes on 1 residue after the read ends, and that part is filled in from the germline J gene. This CDR3 spans 14 amino acids. Germline CDR1 reads KGHPV; CDR2 reads FQNQEV (reference sequence). Deletions cut 4 bases from V and 0 bases from J, with 9 bases between.

About this clone: Each gene name is a mouse one. From the germline J gene comes the end of the CDR3, since the read stops 1 residue before it. V is TRBV13-3 and J is TRBJ1-6; D unresolved. TRBJ1-6 is classed as an ORF, of uncertain function. CDR1 NNHDY and CDR2 SYVADS come from the germline V gene. Between the trimmed V and J ends, which lost 5 bases and 6 bases, there was a span of 6 bases. The CDR3 extends over 12 amino acids. The CDR3 loop reads CASSLPNSPLYF. The part of the CDR3 DNA that was read is TGTGCCAGCAGCCTTCCTAATTCGCCCCTCTAC.

For this clone: Gene names are the mouse ones. The read ends 1 residue before the CDR3 terminus; that terminus is restored from the germline J gene. This chain connects TRBV13-3 to TRBJ1-2; D may be TRBD1 (6 bases). Germline-derived CDR1 and CDR2 are NNHDY and SYVADS. This CDR3 region has 16 residues. Trimming removed 1 base at V and 0 bases at J, with 13 bases between. CDR3 sequence: CASSDHRVLANSDYTF. The sequenced CDR3 bases are TGTGCCAGCAGTGATCACAGGGTCCTTGCAAACTCCGACTACACC.

Notes on this clone: Genes here carry mouse names. Sequencing ends 1 residue short of the CDR3 end; the germline J gene provides the rest. The chain has TRBV29 and TRBJ1-2; the D is unclear. The CDR3 is made up of 13 amino acids. CDR1 is MSHET, CDR2 SYDVDS, per germline. The germline V and J ends were trimmed by 0 bases and 1 base, with 3 bases remaining between them. The CDR3 is CASSLSINSDYTF. Partial CDR3 DNA: TGTGCTAGCAGTTTATCGATAAACTCCGACTACACC.

For this clone: Genes and germline are mouse. The CDR3 extends 1 residue past the end of the read, so its final part is completed from the germline J gene. This chain joins TRBV3 and TRBJ2-7; D is uncertain. V lost 3 bases and J lost 0, with 6 bases in between. This CDR3 comprises 13 residues. Germline lookup yields CDR1 SNHLY and CDR2 FYNGKV (reference sequence). The part of the CDR3 DNA that was read is TGTGCCAGCAGCTTGGCGGGCTCCTATGAACAGTAC. This encodes CASSLAGSYEQY. The CDR3 in its entirety is CASSLAGSYEQYF. Combining the CDR3 with reference TRBV3 and TRBJ2-7 gives the whole variable domain GPKVLQIPSHQIIDMGQMVTLNCDPVSNHLYFYWYKQILGQQMEFLVNFYNGKVMEKSKLFKDQFSVERPDGSYFTLKIQPTALEDSAVYFCASSLAGSYEQYFGPGTRLTVL.

Note on this clone: Germline and genes here are mouse. The read finishes 1 residue shy of the CDR3 end, and the germline J gene is used to complete it. V gene TRBV3 combines with J gene TRBJ2-3, with a weak D call TRBD1 (7 bases). The CDR3 spans 15 residues. Germline V gene lookup returns CDR1 SNHLY and CDR2 FYNGKV (reference sequence). V gave up 0 bases and J gave up 1 base, with 8 bases separating them. The sequenced CDR3 bases are TGTGCCAGCAGCTTAGCAGGGGGCGGTGCAGAAACGCTGTAT. This gives the protein CASSLAGGGAETLY. The whole CDR3 protein is CASSLAGGGAETLYF.

About this clone: The gene names here belong to mouse. The read comes to an end 1 residue before the CDR3 does, leaving the germline J gene to fill in the end. The chain links TRBV24 to TRBJ2-7; 11 bases match TRBD1. Germline trimming cut 1 base from V and 0 bases from J; bases unmatched to any gene: 8. The germline V gene encodes CDR1 KGHTA and CDR2 FRNEEI. The CDR3 loop spans 18 amino acids. CDR3 bases read: TGTGCCAGCAGTCTGTTTTGGGACAGGGGGGAAAGCTCCTATGAACAGTAC. It yields the protein CASSLFWDRGESSYEQY. From start to end, the CDR3 is CASSLFWDRGESSYEQYF.

On this clone itself: These gene names are mouse names. The read finishes 1 residue shy of the CDR3 end, and the germline J gene is used to complete it. This chain joins TRBV26 and TRBJ1-1, with 9 bases identical to TRBD1. This CDR3 spans 14 amino acids. From germline, CDR1 is KGHPV and CDR2 FQNQEV (reference sequence). V lost 7 bases to trimming and J lost 3 bases; unmatched junction nucleotides: 6. The CDR3 loop reads CASKGQGWDTEVFF. The CDR3 bases that were read are TGTGCCAGCAAGGGACAGGGTTGGGACACAGAAGTCTTC.

On this clone: Gene names and germline match the mouse. The read is 1 residue too short to cover the CDR3 end, so that end is filled in from the germline J gene. The V call is TRBV30, the J call TRBJ2-7, with TRBD1 matching 7 bases. Germline trimming cut 0 bases from V and 1 base from J; bases unmatched to any gene: 0. The CDR3 is 13 residues long. Germline V gene data show CDR1 as SQVVS and CDR2 as ANEGSEA. The CDR3 bases that were read are TGTAGTTCTAGAGAGGACAGGTCCTATGAACAGTAC. Its protein is CSSREDRSYEQY. The full-length CDR3 reads as CSSREDRSYEQYF.